The 14 T cell receptor beta chains listed next were all sequenced from one sample in a study of cytotoxic CD8 clonotypes in ibrutinib-treated CLL. Profiling relied on immunoSEQ multiplex PCR, and the TCRdb table lists in-frame clones only, not all of them. The data hold around 160,000 clones, with 70% to 90% observed a single time. The sequenced sample was PBMCs, obtained at disease progression, from a patient treated with ibrutinib. Receptors originate from a human donor with chronic lymphocytic leukemia.

CDR3 sequence: CSVERFQVGTGHITYYNEQFF. The CDR3 DNA follows: TGCAGCGTTGAGCGGTTCCAGGTAGGGACAGGGCATATAACGTACTACAATGAGCAGTTCTTC. J is TRBJ2-1 and V is TRBV29-1; 9 nucleotides match TRBD1. The V gene's germline CDR1 is SQVTM and CDR2 ANQGSEA. Trimming cost V 3 bases and J 3 bases; bases outside gene matches: 24. CDR3 size: 21 residues.

V gene TRBV4-1 combines with J gene TRBJ2-3; D not resolved. The CDR3 spans 15 residues. V shed 0 bases and J shed 0 bases, with 7 bases lying between them. Germline V gene data show CDR1 as MGHRA and CDR2 as YSYEKL. Here the CDR3 DNA reads TGCGCCAGCAGCCAAGAACACACTAGCACAGATACGCAGTATTTT. Its protein is CASSQEHTSTDTQYF.

The V call is TRBV9, the J call TRBJ1-2, with D uncertain. The CDR3 runs to 15 residues. Germline lookup yields CDR1 SGDLS and CDR2 YYNGEE. With 6 bases removed from V and 4 bases from J, the gap between germline ends came to 19 bases. CDR3 loop: CASTENSHSFYGYTF. The CDR3 coding sequence is TGTGCCAGCACCGAAAACAGCCACAGCTTCTATGGCTACACCTTC. Filled out from reference TRBV9 and TRBJ1-2, the complete variable domain reads DSGVTQTPKHLITATGQRVTLRCSPRSGDLSVYWYQQSLDQGLQFLIQYYNGEERAKGNILERFSAQQFPDLHSELNLSSLELGDSALYFCASTENSHSFYGYTFGSGTRLTVV.

The chain carries TRBV7-3 and TRBJ1-3, with D unclear. CDR1 SGHTA and CDR2 FQGTGA come from the germline V gene. Trimming pared 3 bases from V and 0 bases from J, leaving 9 bases between. The CDR3 loop spans 15 amino acids. CDR3 DNA: TGTGCCAGCAGCTTGACTGCGAGCTCTGGAAACACCATATATTTT. It translates to CASSLTASSGNTIYF.

This chain connects TRBV30 to TRBJ2-5; D might be TRBD1 or TRBD2, each matching 5 bases. Per the germline V gene, CDR1 is GTSNPN and CDR2 is SVGIG (reference sequence). With 5 bases removed from V and 1 base from J, the gap between germline ends came to 14 bases. The CDR3 has 14 residues. For the CDR3, the DNA is TGTGCCTGGGCGGGTACAGGTCGCCAAGAGACCCAGTACTTC. It specifies CAWAGTGRQETQYF.

V and J are TRBV19 and TRBJ2-1; TRBD2 might be the D (5 bases). V shed 2 bases and J shed 7 bases, with 21 bases lying between them. Germline CDR1 is LNHDA and CDR2 is SQIVND (reference sequence). This CDR3 has 17 amino acids. CDR3 in DNA: TGTGCCAGTAGTATATTCCCGGACCTAGGGAGTGTGAATGAGCAGTTCTTC. Its translation: CASSIFPDLGSVNEQFF.

This chain joins TRBV19 and TRBJ1-1, with D possibly being TRBD1 (5 bases). Germline values: CDR1 LNHDA, CDR2 SQIVND (reference sequence). Trimming shortened V by 1 base and J by 0 bases, and 15 bases separated the two germline ends. This CDR3 spans 17 amino acids. CDR3 amino acids: CASSIGGDWVMNTEAFF. The CDR3 coding sequence is TGTGCCAGTAGTATAGGGGGGGATTGGGTCATGAACACTGAAGCTTTCTTT.

Worth noting for this clone: Relative to the germline gene, one junction end is altered; a read error may explain this. In the same sample, other DNA sequences code for this CDR3. V gene TRBV10-1 combines with J gene TRBJ1-2, with D maybe TRBD1 (6 bases). Germline CDR1 reads WNHNN; CDR2 reads SYGVQD (reference sequence). CDR3 length: 15 residues. The CDR3 is CASSEFYRDDYGYTF. CDR3 coding DNA: TGCGCCAGCAGTGAGTTCTACAGGGACGACTACGGCTACACCTTC.

CDR3 in DNA: TGTGCCAGCAGCAAATCCGAGGGGTTTTACAATGAGCAGTTCTTC. It encodes CASSKSEGFYNEQFF. This chain connects TRBV11-3 to TRBJ2-1, with D perhaps TRBD1 or TRBD2 (5 bases each). The CDR3 totals 15 residues. Per the germline V gene, CDR1 is SGHNT and CDR2 is YENEEA. The ends were cut back, 5 bases at V and 4 bases at J, with 15 bases in the middle.

The rearrangement uses TRBV29-1 and TRBJ1-2; a weak D match, TRBD1 (6 bases). The CDR3 is 12 amino acids. Deletions cut 8 bases from V and 3 bases from J, with 13 bases between. From germline, CDR1 is SQVTM and CDR2 ANQGSEA. CDR3 sequence reads: CSSTQGDYGYTF. The CDR3 DNA reads TGCAGCTCGACACAGGGCGACTATGGCTACACCTTC.

This clone came up once. The genes are TRBV7-9 and TRBJ2-1; 16 bases align to TRBD2. The CDR3 consists of 18 residues. V shed 3 bases, J shed 0 bases, and the junction held 2 bases outside the gene matches. Germline V CDR1 and CDR2: SEHNR, FQNEAQ (reference sequence). The CDR3 nucleotides read TGTGCCAGCAGCTTGGGACTAGCGGGAGGGAGCTCCTACAATGAGCAGTTCTTC. It yields the protein CASSLGLAGGSSYNEQFF.

This clone showed up just once. The genes are TRBV29-1 and TRBJ1-2; 8 bases line up with TRBD1. The V gene end was trimmed by 2 bases and the J gene end by 2 bases; junction bases not matched to a gene: 1. The CDR3 loop spans 13 amino acids. Looked up from germline, CDR1 is SQVTM and CDR2 is ANQGSEA. CDR3 nucleotide sequence: TGCAGCGTTGAACGGGACAGGAACTATGGCTACACCTTC. It yields the protein CSVERDRNYGYTF.

This clone has only a few counts. The chain joins TRBV2 to TRBJ1-1; 7 bases line up with TRBD1. With 6 bases clipped from V and 7 bases from J, the junction kept 2 bases outside the gene matches. The CDR3 totals 11 residues. Germline V gene lookup returns CDR1 SNHLY and CDR2 FYNNEI. This chain's CDR3 is CASRRDSEAFF. The CDR3 DNA reads as TGTGCCAGCAGGCGGGACAGTGAAGCTTTCTTT.

This chain uses TRBV30 with TRBJ2-7, with D perhaps TRBD1 (6 bases). Germline V gives CDR1 GTSNPN, CDR2 SVGIG (reference sequence). The ends were cut back, 2 bases at V and 0 bases at J, with 11 bases in the middle. This CDR3 region has 14 residues. CDR3 bases: TGTGCCTGGAGTCCGGACAGCAGCTCCTACGAGCAGTACTTC. This codes for CAWSPDSSSYEQYF.